Below are 28 T cell receptor beta chains sequenced from a single sample in a study of blood T cell repertoires in COVID-19. Profiling relied on immunoSEQ multiplex PCR, and the TCRdb table lists in-frame clones only, not all of them. The sample lists 190,000 or so clones; approximately 86% were seen once. Sequenced: PBMCs or T cells enriched from blood (not recorded which). These receptors originate from a woman in her twenties or thirties who had been exposed to COVID-19.

The CDR3 nucleotides are TGTGCCAGCACGAGACAGGGAAGAGGCTACACCTTC. Protein: CASTRQGRGYTF. The chain uses TRBV12-3 or TRBV12-4 and TRBJ1-2; TRBD1 agrees at 7 bases. Unmatched junction bases numbered 7, after V lost 7 bases and J lost 8 bases. The CDR3 sequence is 12 residues long.

Only a few counts were recorded for this clone. The chain combines TRBV11-2 with TRBJ2-7, with 7 bases matching TRBD1. Germline V gives CDR1 SGHAT, CDR2 FQNNGV. V lost 2 bases and J lost 6; bases outside the gene matches: 4. The CDR3 runs to 13 residues. The CDR3 bases are TGTGCCAGCAGCTTACTAGGGGGCCCCGAGCAGTACTTC. This gives the protein CASSLLGGPEQYF. The full variable domain, with the rest looked up from reference TRBV11-2 and TRBJ2-7, is EAGVAQSPRYKIIEKRQSVAFWCNPISGHATLYWYQQILGQGPKLLIQFQNNGVVDDSQLPKDRFSAERLKGVDSTLKIQPAKLEDSAVYLCASSLLGGPEQYFGPGTRLTVT.

The chain uses TRBV7-9 and TRBJ1-5; 10 bases line up with TRBD1. V shed 4 bases, J shed 2 bases, and the junction held 2 bases outside the gene matches. The germline gives CDR1 SEHNR, CDR2 FQNEAQ (reference sequence). This CDR3 is 15 amino acids long. CDR3 bases: TGTGCCAGCAGCTCCGGGACAGGGGGCAATCAGCCCCAGCATTTT. This gives the protein CASSSGTGGNQPQHF.

The CDR3 sequence is CSVDETGKYGYTF. The CDR3 region has the DNA TGCAGCGTTGACGAGACAGGGAAATATGGCTACACCTTC. V usage is TRBV29-1 and J usage is TRBJ1-2, with 7 bases fitting TRBD1. CDR3 length equals 13 residues. Germline V gene sequence: CDR1 SQVTM, CDR2 ANQGSEA. With V trimmed by 3 bases and J by 5 bases, 6 bases remained unmatched.

Turning to this clone: The germline gene is not matched at one end of the junction; a read error may be the cause. The rearrangement joins TRBV19 to TRBJ2-6; perhaps TRBD2 as D (6 bases). This CDR3 is built from 13 residues. The germline CDR1 and CDR2 sequences are LNHDA and SQIVND (reference sequence). In DNA, the CDR3 is TGCGCGGGGCGGGCGTCTGGGGCCAACGTCCTGACTTTC. Translated: CAGRASGANVLTF. Full variable domain (outside the CDR3, taken from reference TRBV19 and TRBJ2-6): DGGITQSPKYLFRKEGQNVTLSCEQNLNHDAMYWYRQDPGQGLRLIYYSQIVNDFQKGDIAEGYSVSREKKESFPLTVTSAQKNPTAFYLCAGRASGANVLTFGAGSRLTVL.

The chain recombines TRBV27 with TRBJ1-6, with 8 bases that match TRBD1. The CDR3 spans 14 residues. V trimming: 3 bases; J trimming: 11 bases; junction bases outside the gene matches: 6. Germline V lookup: CDR1 MNHEY, CDR2 SMNVEV (reference sequence). Written as DNA, the CDR3 is TGTGCCAGCAGTTTCGTGACAGGGGCGGCACCCCTCCACTTT. Residues: CASSFVTGAAPLHF.

The V gene is TRBV6-5, the J gene TRBJ2-7; D gene unclear. Trimming shortened V by 3 bases and J by 2 bases, and 11 bases separated the two germline ends. Germline CDR1 reads MNHEY; CDR2 reads SVGAGI. The CDR3 has 14 amino acids. The CDR3 reads CASSYSSGPYEQYF. CDR3 nucleotides: TGTGCCAGCAGTTATTCCTCAGGTCCCTACGAGCAGTACTTC.

The gene calls are TRBV2 and TRBJ1-1, with TRBD1 matching over 9 bases. CDR3 length: 19 residues. Germline values: CDR1 SNHLY, CDR2 FYNNEI. V was clipped by 6 bases and J by 0 bases; unmatched bases: 17. The CDR3 sequence: CASSVKLRRGTGLNTEAFF. The CDR3 DNA is TGTGCCAGCAGCGTCAAACTACGTCGTGGGACAGGGCTGAACACTGAAGCTTTCTTT.

This clone was counted a few times. The chain uses TRBV7-2 and TRBJ2-7, with 10 bases that match TRBD2. Germline CDR1 reads SGHTA; CDR2 reads FQGNSA. J lost 3 bases, V lost 2 bases, and 4 bases had no gene match. This CDR3 comprises 15 residues. CDR3 sequence (DNA): TGTGCCAGCAGCTTAAGCGGGGGGGCCTTCTACGAGCAGTACTTC. Its translation is CASSLSGGAFYEQYF.

The chain joins TRBV12-5 to TRBJ1-1, with a tentative D call TRBD1 (5 bases). V lost 6 bases and J lost 0, with 8 bases in between. CDR3 length: 13 amino acids. Germline assignment: CDR1 LGHNT and CDR2 FRNRAP. The CDR3 bases are TGTGCTAGTGGGACCAGGGTGAACACTGAAGCTTTCTTT. Translation: CASGTRVNTEAFF.

The J gene is TRBJ2-7, the V gene TRBV6-1; 11 positions agree with TRBD1. The length of the CDR3 is 17 residues. CDR1 is MNHNS and CDR2 is SASEGT in the germline V gene. V was pared by 4 bases and J by 3 bases, with 11 bases of the junction left unmatched. CDR3 coding DNA: TGTGCCAGCAGTGCCCGATACGGGACAGGGGGGGACTACGAGCAGTACTTC. This sequence encodes CASSARYGTGGDYEQYF.

This clone was recorded a few times. The chain combines TRBV29-1 with TRBJ2-1, with TRBD1 identical over 9 bases. CDR3 length equals 12 residues. The germline gives CDR1 SQVTM, CDR2 ANQGSEA. V lost 7 bases, J lost 7 bases, and 5 bases stayed unmatched. The CDR3 loop reads CSASGQGNEQFF. The CDR3 DNA reads as TGCAGCGCATCAGGACAGGGGAATGAGCAGTTCTTC.

The chain combines TRBV6-5 with TRBJ2-7; 9 positions match TRBD1. Germline loops: CDR1 MNHEY, CDR2 SVGAGI. This CDR3 is built from 15 residues. V lost 0 bases to trimming and J lost 4 bases; unmatched junction nucleotides: 4. Here the CDR3 reads CASSYSRDRVYEQYF. CDR3 DNA sequence: TGTGCCAGCAGTTACTCCCGGGACAGGGTTTACGAGCAGTACTTC.

The chain links TRBV10-2 to TRBJ2-7, with 9 bases fitting TRBD1. Germline assignment: CDR1 WSHSY and CDR2 SAAADI. The CDR3 contains 17 residues. The J segment lost 2 bases and the V segment lost 0 bases, leaving 8 bases of the junction unmatched. The CDR3, as DNA: TGCGCCAGCAGTGAGTCTGATGCCGGGACAGGGCCCTACGAGCAGTACTTC. It codes for CASSESDAGTGPYEQYF.

The chain has TRBV5-1 and TRBJ2-5; a weak D match, TRBD1 (5 bases). Deletions cut 0 bases from V and 1 base from J, with 10 bases between. The CDR3 has 15 residues. CDR1 is SGHRS and CDR2 is YFSETQ in the germline V gene. The CDR3 DNA sequence: TGCGCCAGCAGCTTGGAGGGGTTCCCCCAAGAGACCCAGTACTTC. Its translation is CASSLEGFPQETQYF. Drawing the rest from reference TRBV5-1 and TRBJ2-5, the complete variable domain is KAGVTQTPRYLIKTRGQQVTLSCSPISGHRSVSWYQQTPGQGLQFLFEYFSETQRNKGNFPGRFSGRQFSNSRSEMNVSTLELGDSALYLCASSLEGFPQETQYFGPGTRLLVL.

V gene TRBV7-8 combines with J gene TRBJ1-6; 8 bases align to TRBD1. CDR1 is SGHVS, CDR2 FQNEAQ, per germline. V gave up 5 bases and J gave up 9 bases; unmatched junction bases: 12. The CDR3 covers 16 residues. The DNA of the CDR3 is TGTGCCAGCAGCGACCCCGGACAGGGAGTGGGTTCACCCCTCCACTTT. Its protein is CASSDPGQGVGSPLHF.

This clone was recorded only once. The chain joins TRBV19 to TRBJ2-3, with 9 nucleotides matching TRBD1. Germline values: CDR1 LNHDA, CDR2 SQIVND (reference sequence). V lost 7 bases to trimming and J lost 1 base; unmatched junction nucleotides: 6. The CDR3 is made up of 15 amino acids. The CDR3 is CASKDRGRGTDTQYF. The CDR3 DNA is TGTGCCAGTAAGGACAGGGGTCGGGGCACAGATACGCAGTATTTT. The full variable domain, completed using reference TRBV19 and TRBJ2-3, is DGGITQSPKYLFRKEGQNVTLSCEQNLNHDAMYWYRQDPGQGLRLIYYSQIVNDFQKGDIAEGYSVSREKKESFPLTVTSAQKNPTAFYLCASKDRGRGTDTQYFGPGTRLTVL.

This clone was recorded only once. This chain links TRBV5-1 with TRBJ2-2; TRBD1 aligns across 10 bases. V lost 6 bases and J lost 3; bases outside the gene matches: 11. The CDR3 runs to 17 residues. CDR1 SGHRS and CDR2 YFSETQ come from the germline V gene. CDR3 amino acids: CASTLRAGTGDTGELFF. In nucleotides, the CDR3 is TGCGCCAGCACGCTCAGAGCCGGGACAGGGGACACCGGGGAGCTGTTTTTT.

The chain employs TRBV6-5 and TRBJ2-1; 8 nucleotides align to TRBD2. The CDR3 sequence is 15 residues long. Losses at the gene ends were 4 bases for V and 7 bases for J; bases not matched to a gene: 9. Germline V gene lookup returns CDR1 MNHEY and CDR2 SVGAGI. CDR3 DNA sequence: TGTGCCAGCAGTTTAGCGGGGCTGGGATGGAATGAGCAGTTCTTC. It codes for CASSLAGLGWNEQFF.

V is TRBV18 and J is TRBJ2-7; tentatively, D is TRBD1 (6 bases). The germline V gene encodes CDR1 KGHSH and CDR2 LQKENI. With 2 bases removed from V and 2 bases from J, the gap between germline ends came to 10 bases. The CDR3 is made up of 14 amino acids. CDR3 residues: CASSPGAGAYEQYF. The CDR3 bases are TGTGCCAGCTCACCAGGGGCAGGGGCCTACGAGCAGTACTTC. Supplemented by reference TRBV18 and TRBJ2-7, the full variable domain reads NAGVMQNPRHLVRRRGQEARLRCSPMKGHSHVYWYRQLPEEGLKFMVYLQKENIIDESGMPKERFSAEFPKEGPSILRIQQVVRGDSAAYFCASSPGAGAYEQYFGPGTRLTVT.

This sequence joins TRBV19 and TRBJ1-1; D possibly corresponds to TRBD1 (5 bases). Trimming shortened V by 8 bases and J by 6 bases, and 10 bases separated the two germline ends. Germline CDR1 and CDR2: LNHDA and SQIVND (reference sequence). The CDR3 has 11 residues. The CDR3 sequence: CASGGDPEAFF. CDR3 in DNA: TGTGCCAGTGGAGGGGATCCTGAAGCTTTCTTT.

This clone was seen only a few times. The chain joins TRBV2 to TRBJ1-6, with 8 bases fitting TRBD1. Germline lookup yields CDR1 SNHLY and CDR2 FYNNEI. This CDR3 has 14 amino acids. V shed 4 bases and J 5 bases; nucleotides not matched to a gene: 1. The CDR3 here is CASSVQGDNSPLHF. In DNA, the CDR3 is TGTGCCAGCAGTGTACAGGGGGATAATTCACCCCTCCACTTT.

The V gene is TRBV7-8, the J gene TRBJ2-4; the match to TRBD2 covers 12 bases. Germline CDR1 and CDR2: SGHVS and FQNEAQ. The CDR3 runs 16 residues. Germline trimming cut 4 bases from V and 5 bases from J; bases unmatched to any gene: 6. CDR3 residues: CASSSSRTSGENIQYF. In DNA, the CDR3 is TGTGCCAGCAGCTCCTCTCGGACTAGCGGGGAAAACATTCAGTACTTC.

This clone showed up just a few times. This chain joins TRBV9 and TRBJ1-4; no definite D call. The germline V and J ends were trimmed by 0 bases and 2 bases, with 8 bases remaining between them. Germline V CDR1 and CDR2: SGDLS, YYNGEE. CDR3 length: 15 residues. The CDR3 DNA reads TGTGCCAGCAGCGTAGCCCCACAGACTAATGAAAAACTGTTTTTT. It encodes CASSVAPQTNEKLFF.

J is TRBJ1-5 and V is TRBV10-2; the D is unclear. Per germline, CDR1 WSHSY and CDR2 SAAADI. This CDR3 has 17 amino acids. The V gene lost 0 bases and the J gene lost 0 bases, with 12 bases spanning the gap. CDR3 sequence reads: CASSESGSSLSNQPQHF. The CDR3 coding sequence is TGCGCCAGCAGTGAGTCGGGGAGTTCACTTAGCAATCAGCCCCAGCATTTT.

V gene TRBV3-1 (or the pseudogene TRBV3-2) combines with J gene TRBJ1-2; no clear D. The CDR3 loop spans 14 amino acids. The ends were cut back, 0 bases at V and 8 bases at J, with 13 bases in the middle. Germline V gene sequence: CDR1 LGHDT, CDR2 YNNKEL (reference sequence). The CDR3: CASSQDPTLRGYTF. DNA for the CDR3: TGTGCCAGCAGCCAAGACCCCACCCTGCGAGGCTACACCTTC.

On this clone itself: Within the sample, other DNA sequences also encode this same CDR3. V gene TRBV18 combines with J gene TRBJ2-7, with TRBD1 identical over 12 bases. This CDR3 has 14 residues. Per germline, CDR1 KGHSH and CDR2 LQKENI. Trimming removed 3 bases from V and 4 bases from J; junction bases left unmatched: 1. The CDR3 DNA reads TGTGCCAGCTCACCGGGACAGGGGGCATACGAGCAGTACTTC. This sequence encodes CASSPGQGAYEQYF. Looking up the rest from reference TRBV18 and TRBJ2-7 gives the full variable domain: NAGVMQNPRHLVRRRGQEARLRCSPMKGHSHVYWYRQLPEEGLKFMVYLQKENIIDESGMPKERFSAEFPKEGPSILRIQQVVRGDSAAYFCASSPGQGAYEQYFGPGTRLTVT.

Concerning this clone: Other DNA sequences of this sample code for an identical CDR3. The genes are TRBV18 and TRBJ2-5; no firm D call. V lost 1 base and J lost 1, with 4 bases in between. Germline V gene sequence: CDR1 KGHSH, CDR2 LQKENI. The CDR3 totals 13 residues. CDR3 nucleotide sequence: TGTGCCAGCTCACCACGCAGCCAAGAGACCCAGTACTTC. It encodes CASSPRSQETQYF.